These T cell receptor beta chains were read from a single sample in a study of blood T cell repertoires in COVID-19. Profiled with immunoSEQ multiplex PCR; TCRdb holds only in-frame clones, not every one. The data hold over 250,000 clones, with around 90% observed a single time. The specimen sequenced was PBMCs or T cells enriched from blood (not recorded which). The receptor set was obtained from a woman younger than 45 who had recovered from COVID-19. Both conserved end residues are part of each CDR3. The D gene is left open where the match is weak. Not all rows give a size; the values are once, few, many and, for expanded clones, a class.

size	V	D	J	CDR3	DNA
once	TRBV4-1	TRBD2	TRBJ2-6	CASSPTFGGVSGANVLTF	TGCGCCAGCAGCCCAACATTCGGGGGGGTCTCTGGGGCCAACGTCCTGACTTTC
-	TRBV27	TRBD2	TRBJ2-3	CASGIGSGRAADTQYF	TGTGCCAGCGGAATAGGGAGCGGGAGGGCCGCAGATACGCAGTATTTT
-	TRBV5-1	TRBD2	TRBJ2-1	CASSLVGGITYNEQFF	TGCGCCAGCAGCTTGGTGGGGGGGATCACCTACAATGAGCAGTTCTTC
-	TRBV9	-	TRBJ1-2	CASSVSPRNYGYTF	TGTGCCAGCAGCGTCTCTCCCCGGAACTATGGCTACACCTTC
-	TRBV24-1	-	TRBJ1-6	CATSDGGRLNSPLHF	TGTGCCACCAGTGACGGGGGACGGTTAAATTCACCCCTCCACTTT
-	TRBV9	TRBD1	TRBJ2-7	CASSGSGGEQYF	TGTGCCAGCAGCGGATCAGGGGGTGAGCAGTACTTC
-	TRBV2	TRBD2	TRBJ2-1	CASSGPRRLAQNEQFF	TGTGCCAGCAGCGGACCACGCAGACTAGCGCAGAATGAGCAGTTCTTC
once	TRBV28	-	TRBJ1-1	CASSSPTDVNTEAFF	TGTGCCAGCAGTTCACCGACTGACGTGAACACTGAAGCTTTCTTT
-	TRBV6-5	-	TRBJ2-5	CASSYSRSSLQTQYF	TGTGCCAGCAGTTACTCGAGGAGTTCCCTGCAGACCCAGTACTTC
-	TRBV27	TRBD1	TRBJ1-2	CASSARTGTDGGYTF	TGTGCCAGCAGTGCCCGGACAGGGACCGACGGTGGCTACACCTTC
-	TRBV19	-	TRBJ1-1	CASSYLTSGGTEAFF	TGTGCCAGTAGTTATCTGACCTCCGGAGGCACTGAAGCTTTCTTT
-	TRBV5-6	TRBD1	TRBJ2-1	CASSEDRGEVDNEQFF	TGTGCCAGCAGCGAGGACAGGGGCGAGGTGGACAATGAGCAGTTCTTC
-	TRBV27	TRBD1	TRBJ2-3	CASSPLPWTGALDTQYF	TGTGCCAGCAGCCCCTTACCCTGGACAGGGGCACTAGATACGCAGTATTTT
-	TRBV10-3	TRBD1	TRBJ2-7	CAISEAGTGPTNSYEQYF	TGTGCCATCAGTGAGGCAGGGACAGGCCCTACGAACTCCTACGAGCAGTACTTC
once	TRBV5-1	-	TRBJ1-5	CASSLDRPDQPQHF	TGCGCCAGCAGCTTGGACAGGCCGGATCAGCCCCAGCATTTT
-	TRBV5-1	-	TRBJ1-1	CASSLLQGIIFTEAFF	TGCGCCAGCAGCTTGTTACAGGGAATTATCTTCACTGAAGCTTTCTTT
few	TRBV5-8	-	TRBJ1-2	CASSLDRRTLYGYTF	TGTGCCAGCAGCTTGGACAGACGAACACTCTATGGCTACACCTTC
-	TRBV4-1	-	TRBJ1-1	CASSQRSGYTEAFF	TGCGCCAGCAGCCAACGGTCAGGGTACACTGAAGCTTTCTTT
-	TRBV28	-	TRBJ1-2	CASSLPRVPNYGYTF	TGTGCCAGCAGTTTGCCCCGGGTACCAAACTATGGCTACACCTTC
-	TRBV6-5	TRBD2	TRBJ2-1	CASSYGGGAGEQFF	TGTGCCAGCAGTTACGGCGGGGGGGCTGGTGAGCAGTTCTTC
-	TRBV28	-	TRBJ2-7	CASSAPRYEQYF	TGTGCCAGCAGTGCACCCCGGTACGAGCAGTACTTC
-	TRBV6-2/TRBV6-3	TRBD1	TRBJ1-2	CASSFNILTRDRIFF	TGTGCCAGCAGTTTTAATATATTAACCCGGGACAGAATCTTCTTC
few	TRBV9	-	TRBJ2-2	CASSVINTGELFF	TGTGCCAGCAGCGTTATTAACACCGGGGAGCTGTTTTTT
-	TRBV18	TRBD1	TRBJ2-7	CASTTGEEQYF	TGTGCCAGTACGACAGGGGAGGAGCAGTACTTC
-	TRBV11-2	-	TRBJ2-1	CASSSLGRGDNEQFF	TGTGCCAGCAGCAGCTTAGGGAGGGGGGACAATGAGCAGTTCTTC
once	TRBV28	TRBD2	TRBJ2-1	CASSLPSKGLDRGQFF	TGTGCCAGCAGTTTACCCTCGAAAGGACTAGACAGAGGGCAGTTCTTC
-	TRBV5-4	-	TRBJ1-1	CASSPKQENTEAFF	TGTGCCAGCAGCCCCAAACAGGAAAACACTGAAGCTTTCTTT
-	TRBV15	-	TRBJ2-7	CATSRDDAGYEQYF	TGTGCCACCAGCAGAGATGATGCCGGCTACGAGCAGTACTTC
-	TRBV7-2	TRBD2	TRBJ2-5	CASALAGDQETQYF	TGTGCCAGCGCACTAGCGGGGGACCAAGAGACCCAGTACTTC
-	TRBV3-1/TRBV3-2	TRBD2	TRBJ2-3	CASSHGRLAGGLTDTQYF	TGTGCCAGCAGCCATGGACGACTAGCGGGGGGACTCACAGATACGCAGTATTTT
-	TRBV30	-	TRBJ1-5	CAWSSDISNQPQHF	TGTGCCTGGAGTTCGGACATTAGCAATCAGCCCCAGCATTTT
-	TRBV19	TRBD1	TRBJ2-2	CASRRGGADTGELFF	TGTGCCAGTAGAAGAGGGGGCGCGGACACCGGGGAGCTGTTTTTT
-	TRBV7-5	-	TRBJ2-5	CARSLSGGACKETQYF	TGTGCCAGAAGCTTAAGCGGGGGAGCGTGCAAAGAGACCCAGTACTTC
-	TRBV11-3	-	TRBJ2-3	CASSSGVLDTQYF	TGTGCCAGCAGCTCAGGGGTTCTCGATACGCAGTATTTT
-	TRBV19	TRBD1	TRBJ2-7	CASAITRQGAYEQYF	TGTGCCAGCGCAATAACACGACAGGGGGCTTACGAGCAGTACTTC
-	TRBV15	TRBD1	TRBJ2-2	CATSTPKPTGTANTGELFF	TGTGCCACCAGCACCCCCAAACCTACCGGGACAGCAAACACCGGGGAGCTGTTTTTT
-	TRBV11-2	-	TRBJ1-1	CASSRRGGTPEAFF	TGTGCCAGCAGCCGTCGGGGAGGGACCCCTGAAGCTTTCTTT
-	TRBV29-1	TRBD1	TRBJ1-1	CSVATGEAFF	TGCAGCGTTGCGACAGGGGAAGCTTTCTTT
once	TRBV7-9	-	TRBJ2-7	CASSSQGRYEQYF	TGTGCCAGCAGTTCCCAGGGCCGCTACGAGCAGTACTTC
-	TRBV23-1	TRBD1	TRBJ1-2	CASSHGQGCYGYTF	TGCGCCAGCAGTCATGGACAGGGCTGCTATGGCTACACCTTC
-	TRBV9	-	TRBJ1-1	CASSRQEMNTEAFF	TGTGCCAGCAGTCGACAGGAGATGAACACTGAAGCTTTCTTT
-	TRBV7-9	-	TRBJ2-5	CASRSGLQETQYF	TGTGCCAGCAGGTCAGGCCTCCAAGAGACCCAGTACTTC
-	TRBV5-1	TRBD1	TRBJ2-2	CAIRDRVTTGELFF	TGCGCCATCAGAGACAGGGTGACCACCGGGGAGCTGTTTTTT
-	TRBV30	-	TRBJ1-2	CAWSRTIEDGYTF	TGTGCCTGGAGTCGGACAATTGAGGATGGCTACACCTTC
-	TRBV29-1	-	TRBJ1-2	CSVDPGSNYGYTF	TGCAGCGTTGATCCGGGATCCAACTATGGCTACACCTTC
-	TRBV30	-	TRBJ1-2	CAWTWVEPSGYTF	TGTGCCTGGACATGGGTAGAACCTAGTGGCTACACCTTC
-	TRBV9	-	TRBJ2-7	CASSVGAGGPYEQYF	TGTGCCAGCAGCGTAGGGGCTGGAGGGCCCTACGAGCAGTACTTC